This T cell receptor beta chain was profiled in a study of T cell repertoires in cytomegalovirus infection. For the study at large: The authors relied on CMV epitopes, both recently identified HLA-C-restricted and well-studied HLA-B-restricted. Both CMV infection and a matching HLA type were indicated by public TCR beta signatures.

Study-level findings and limits: HLA-C-restricted CMV-specific TCR beta clonotypes prevailed in the ex vivo response.

TCRdb reanalysed the reads using MiXCR and keeps one entry per CDR3 protein. The table lists about 740,000 distinct CDR3 sequences, around 32% of them singletons. Points on this clonotype: Its specificity is unknown.

The V gene's germline CDR1 is MNHEY and CDR2 SMNVEV (reference sequence). The CDR3 is made up of 15 amino acids. V lost 0 bases and J lost 1, with 9 bases in between. V and J are TRBV27 and TRBJ2-5; D possibly corresponds to TRBD1 (6 bases). The specimen was cultured PBMCs, collected from culture after CMV antigen stimulation. The sequence derives from a human donor in good health (CMV status not recorded). Some clones in this sample may be carry-over from other donors' samples. In DNA form, the CDR3 reads TGTGCCAGCAGTTTATCGGGCAGGGGCCAAGAGACCCAGTACTTC. Translated, it gives CASSLSGRGQETQYF.